The clone carrying this T cell receptor (beta chain) occurred a few times. Its matching antigen is unknown. The length of the CDR3 is 16 residues. Deletions cut 2 bases from V and 0 bases from J, with 12 bases between. Germline assignment: CDR1 SGDLS and CDR2 YYNGEE. This record comes from a study of post-analysis software for immune sequencing data. Study-wide results and limits: There were five or six TRBV segments more frequent in patients than controls, and TRBV5-6, TRBV5-1 and TRBV20-1 were among them. Compared against controls, patients with multiple sclerosis displayed significantly lower normalized Chao1 diversity.

Included in the TCR beta cDNA libraries were unique molecular identifiers. There were about 0.95 to 11 million T cells, and approximately 480,000 cDNA molecules came from them. TCRdb recomputed calls from the PCR reads with MiXCR, one row per CDR3 protein. The profile shows about 460,000 distinct CDR3 sequences, roughly 46% of them singletons. The origin of this receptor is a girl aged 5 to 17 with multiple sclerosis. The sample comprised blood. The chain has TRBV9 and TRBJ2-1, with D maybe TRBD2 (5 bases). The CDR3 region is CASSVQGTSSYNEQFF. CDR3 DNA: TGTGCCAGCAGCGTGCAAGGTACTAGCTCCTACAATGAGCAGTTCTTC.